This TCR beta chain was captured by sequencing in a study of sequential checkpoint blockade in melanoma. About the research overall: Patients were randomized 1:1 to nivolumab-then-ipilimumab or ipilimumab-then-nivolumab first-line.

The method was immunoSEQ multiplex PCR; TCRdb's version includes in-frame clones alone and lacks a portion of them. The repertoire holds approximately 9,000 clones, with about three quarters as singletons. Treatment specified: randomized to nivolumab then ipilimumab (arm A) or the reverse (arm B). Patients had received no earlier DNA-damaging chemotherapy. Live CD3+CD8+ CD19− CD56− cells were sorted from PBMCs. The germline V gene has CDR1 MNHNS and CDR2 SASEGT. This CDR3 spans 15 amino acids. V shed 1 base and J 6 bases; nucleotides not matched to a gene: 5. The V call is TRBV6-1, the J call TRBJ1-1; 10 nucleotides line up with TRBD1. This sequence was found in a human donor with melanoma. The source was CD8+ T cells sorted from blood (inferred from file names), collected from a patient given nivolumab and ipilimumab in sequence. DNA of the CDR3: TGTGCCAGCAGTGAAGAGGGGACAGGGGTATCTGAAGCTTTCTTT. Its translation is CASSEEGTGVSEAFF.